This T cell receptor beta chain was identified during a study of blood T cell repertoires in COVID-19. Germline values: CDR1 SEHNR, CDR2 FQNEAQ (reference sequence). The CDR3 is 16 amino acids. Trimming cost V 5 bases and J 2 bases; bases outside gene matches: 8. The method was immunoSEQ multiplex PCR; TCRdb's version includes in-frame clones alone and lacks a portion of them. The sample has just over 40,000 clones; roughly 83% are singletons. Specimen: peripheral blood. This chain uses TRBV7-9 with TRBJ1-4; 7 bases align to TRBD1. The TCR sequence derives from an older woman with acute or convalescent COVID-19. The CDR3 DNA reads TGTGCCAGCAGCGGACCCAGGGGGGAGACTAATGAAAAACTGTTTTTT. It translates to CASSGPRGETNEKLFF. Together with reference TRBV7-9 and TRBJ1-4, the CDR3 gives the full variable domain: DTGVSQNPRHKITKRGQNVTFRCDPISEHNRLYWYRQTLGQGPEFLTYFQNEAQLEKSRLLSDRFSAERPKGSFSTLEIQRTEQGDSAMYLCASSGPRGETNEKLFFGSGTQLSVL.